The 5 T cell receptor beta chains reported below all come from one sample, sequenced in a study of response to subunit inactivated influenza vaccine. One entry per CDR3 protein, called by TCRdb with MiXCR from the RT-PCR reads. The sample includes about 780,000 distinct CDR3 sequences, under 20% seen only once; the top ten take roughly 10%. The sequencing used PBMCs from blood, collected 4 to 6 days after vaccination. The receptors stem from a man aged 50-60 years who received an inactivated influenza vaccine.

There are a few counts of this clonotype. The chain recombines TRBV20-1 with TRBJ2-2, with 8 bases that match TRBD2. The germline V gene has CDR1 DFQATT and CDR2 SNEGSKA (reference sequence). This CDR3 has 14 residues. The junction had 10 bases not matched to a gene; V was cut back by 5 bases and J by 8 bases. CDR3: CSAVSPGGVGELFF. CDR3 nucleotides: TGCAGTGCTGTATCGCCGGGGGGGGTAGGGGAGCTGTTTTTT.

The rearrangement joins TRBV19 to TRBJ2-2; TRBD1 is a possible D gene (5 bases). The germline V and J ends were trimmed by 4 bases and 2 bases, with 8 bases remaining between them. The CDR3 consists of 14 residues. Germline loops: CDR1 LNHDA, CDR2 SQIVND (reference sequence). In DNA form, the CDR3 reads TGTGCCAGTAGTACACAGGACAACACCGGGGAGCTGTTTTTT. As protein: CASSTQDNTGELFF.

The chain links TRBV20-1 to TRBJ2-1, with a weak D call TRBD2 (6 bases). Trimming pared 7 bases from V and 3 bases from J, leaving 13 bases between. The CDR3 has 13 residues. In germline, CDR1 is DFQATT, CDR2 SNEGSKA (reference sequence). Here the CDR3 reads CSVLQRVYNEQFF. DNA of the CDR3: TGCAGTGTGCTCCAGCGGGTCTACAATGAGCAGTTCTTC.

V and J are TRBV24-1 and TRBJ2-1, with 8 nucleotides matching TRBD1. J was trimmed by 8 bases and V by 4 bases; bases with no gene match: 3. CDR1 is KGHDR, CDR2 SFDVKD, per germline. CDR3 size: 13 residues. The CDR3 loop is CATSEGQEDEQFF. In nucleotides, the CDR3 is TGTGCCACCAGTGAGGGACAGGAGGATGAGCAGTTCTTC.

This clonotype was detected only a few times. The chain joins TRBV27 to TRBJ2-1, with 7 nucleotides matching TRBD2. J gave up 9 bases and V 0 bases, and 5 bases lay outside the gene matches. The germline V gene encodes CDR1 MNHEY and CDR2 SMNVEV (reference sequence). The CDR3 sequence is 14 residues long. The CDR3 region is CASSLSPLASEQFF. The DNA for the CDR3 is TGTGCCAGCAGTTTATCCCCACTAGCGAGTGAGCAGTTCTTC.